These 5 T cell receptor beta chains originate from one sample sequenced in a study of blood T cell repertoires in COVID-19. Assay: immunoSEQ multiplex PCR; the TCRdb copy retains only in-frame clones and omits some. Among 350,000 to 400,000 clones listed, 80% to 90% were seen once. Sequenced input: PBMCs or T cells enriched from blood (not recorded which). The receptors stem from a man aged 18 to 29 who had recovered from COVID-19.

Remarks on this clone: One end of the junction varies from germline; a read error may be responsible. V is TRBV6-1 and J is TRBJ1-6; TRBD1 matches 7 bases. The CDR3 extends over 14 amino acids. From germline, CDR1 is MNHNS and CDR2 SASEGT. The CDR3, as DNA: TGTGCCAGCACTGAACGCAGGGGGGATTCACCCCTCCACTTT. This codes for CASTERRGDSPLHF.

This chain connects TRBV19 to TRBJ1-1; TRBD1 matches 7 bases. Per the germline V gene, CDR1 is LNHDA and CDR2 is SQIVND (reference sequence). The V and J ends lost 6 bases and 3 bases, in that order; junction bases with no gene match: 4. The CDR3 extends over 13 amino acids. For the CDR3, the DNA is TGTGCCAGTAGCGTAGACAGGGACACTGAAGCTTTCTTT. This sequence encodes CASSVDRDTEAFF.

The chain carries TRBV6-2 or TRBV6-3 and TRBJ2-7; 8 bases are shared with TRBD2. V dropped 4 bases and J dropped 3; count of bases not matched to a gene: 5. The CDR3 runs 14 residues. The germline V gene has CDR1 MNHEY and CDR2 SVGEGT. CDR3 protein: CASSSIAGIYEQYF. The DNA for the CDR3 is TGTGCCAGCAGTTCGATAGCGGGGATCTACGAGCAGTACTTC.

The J gene is TRBJ1-1, the V gene TRBV5-1; TRBD1 might be the D (6 bases). Germline values: CDR1 SGHRS, CDR2 YFSETQ. The length of the CDR3 is 14 residues. Trimming pared 4 bases from V and 4 bases from J, leaving 14 bases between. This chain's CDR3 is CASSPAGGGTEAFF. The CDR3 bases are TGCGCCAGCAGCCCGGCGGGGGGCGGCACTGAAGCTTTCTTT.

This clone was observed a handful of times. The chain joins TRBV9 to TRBJ1-2; TRBD1 aligns across 10 bases. The CDR3 runs to 14 residues. Germline V gene sequence: CDR1 SGDLS, CDR2 YYNGEE. V trimming: 2 bases; J trimming: 8 bases; junction bases outside the gene matches: 6. CDR3: CASSVGTGDGGYTF. CDR3 in DNA: TGTGCCAGCAGCGTGGGGACAGGGGATGGGGGCTACACCTTC.